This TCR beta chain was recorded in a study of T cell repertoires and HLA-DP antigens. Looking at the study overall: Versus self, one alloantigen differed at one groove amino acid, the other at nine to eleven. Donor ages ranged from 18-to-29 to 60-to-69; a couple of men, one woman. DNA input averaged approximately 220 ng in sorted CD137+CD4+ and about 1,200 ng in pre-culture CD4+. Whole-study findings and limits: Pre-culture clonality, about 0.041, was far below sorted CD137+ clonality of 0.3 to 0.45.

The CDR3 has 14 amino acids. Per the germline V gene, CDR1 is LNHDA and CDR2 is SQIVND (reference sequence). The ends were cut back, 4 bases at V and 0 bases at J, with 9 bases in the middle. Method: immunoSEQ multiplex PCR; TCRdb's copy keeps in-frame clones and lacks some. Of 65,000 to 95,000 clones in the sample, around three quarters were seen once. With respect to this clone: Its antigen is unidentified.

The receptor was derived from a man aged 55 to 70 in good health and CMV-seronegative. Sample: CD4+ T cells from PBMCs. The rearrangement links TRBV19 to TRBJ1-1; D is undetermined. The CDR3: CASSNQAMNTEAFF. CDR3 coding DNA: TGTGCCAGTAGTAACCAGGCGATGAACACTGAAGCTTTCTTT.